These 26 T cell receptor beta chains originate from one sample sequenced in a study of blood T cell repertoires in COVID-19. Here immunoSEQ multiplex PCR was the method, and the copy in TCRdb shows in-frame clones only, minus some. Seen here are roughly 250,000 clones, roughly 88% observed once, and the top ten hold about 3.1%. The sequenced sample was PBMCs or T cells enriched from blood (not recorded which). The origin of the receptors is a woman in her thirties or forties who had been exposed to COVID-19.

The CDR3 region has the DNA TGTGCCAGCAGCTTAGATCGAGGGAGGGAGCTGTTTTTT. This translates into CASSLDRGRELFF. This chain joins TRBV7-2 and TRBJ2-2, with D possibly matching TRBD2 (5 bases). CDR1 is SGHTA, CDR2 FQGNSA, per germline. The CDR3 runs to 13 residues. Trimming pared 1 base from V and 9 bases from J, leaving 9 bases between.

The table lists this clone with a count of one. The rearrangement links TRBV7-3 to TRBJ2-3, with D perhaps matching TRBD2 (6 bases). Germline V gives CDR1 SGHTA, CDR2 FQGTGA. The CDR3 is made up of 15 amino acids. V shed 5 bases and J shed 6 bases, with 18 bases lying between them. The CDR3 region has the DNA TGTGCCAGCAGCCCGAGATCCGGAGGGTTGGATACGCAGTATTTT. The encoded protein is CASSPRSGGLDTQYF.

The chain employs TRBV19 and TRBJ1-2; 11 nucleotides agree with TRBD1. In germline, CDR1 is LNHDA, CDR2 SQIVND (reference sequence). V lost 3 bases, J lost 4 bases, and 4 bases stayed unmatched. This CDR3 contains 15 residues. In DNA, the CDR3 is TGTGCCAGTAGTATTACGGGACAGGGGGGCTATGGCTACACCTTC. Translated: CASSITGQGGYGYTF. Full variable domain (missing parts from reference TRBV19 and TRBJ1-2): DGGITQSPKYLFRKEGQNVTLSCEQNLNHDAMYWYRQDPGQGLRLIYYSQIVNDFQKGDIAEGYSVSREKKESFPLTVTSAQKNPTAFYLCASSITGQGGYGYTFGSGTRLTVV.

The chain combines TRBV7-2 with TRBJ2-7, with TRBD1 matching 8 bases. This CDR3 comprises 16 residues. Germline lookup yields CDR1 SGHTA and CDR2 FQGNSA. V lost 4 bases to trimming and J lost 0 bases; unmatched junction nucleotides: 8. CDR3 sequence reads: CASSSGDRLSSYEQYF. CDR3 coding DNA: TGTGCCAGCAGCTCAGGGGACAGGCTGAGCTCCTACGAGCAGTACTTC.

The rearrangement uses TRBV10-3 and TRBJ2-7; 9 bases agree with TRBD1. The V gene end was trimmed by 3 bases and the J gene end by 3 bases; junction bases not matched to a gene: 6. The CDR3 covers 15 residues. Germline V gene data show CDR1 as ENHRY and CDR2 as SYGVKD. The CDR3 spells CAISDPGQGYYEQYF. The DNA for the CDR3 is TGTGCCATCAGTGACCCGGGACAGGGATACTACGAGCAGTACTTC.

The V gene is TRBV12-5, the J gene TRBJ1-2, with D unresolved. V lost 3 bases and J 7 bases, leaving 21 bases between the germline ends. The CDR3 contains 16 residues. Looked up from germline, CDR1 is LGHNT and CDR2 is FRNRAP. The CDR3 DNA follows: TGTGCTAGTGGTTTCGGTGAGCCCGCCCCTTCTTCTGGCTACACCTTC. It encodes CASGFGEPAPSSGYTF.

The chain joins TRBV5-8 to TRBJ1-4; TRBD1 aligns across 7 bases. In germline, CDR1 is SGHTS, CDR2 YDEGEE. J lost 7 bases, V lost 0 bases, and 9 bases had no gene match. CDR3 length: 16 amino acids. CDR3 in amino acids: CASSLAGAGGREKLFF. The CDR3 DNA sequence: TGTGCCAGCAGCTTGGCCGGGGCAGGGGGGCGTGAAAAACTGTTTTTT.

V usage is TRBV4-3 and J usage is TRBJ1-1; D gene unclear. CDR3 length: 14 amino acids. Trimming pared 0 bases from V and 6 bases from J, leaving 11 bases between. Germline assignment: CDR1 LGHNA and CDR2 YSLEER. For the CDR3, the DNA is TGCGCCAGCAGCCAAGAACCTGGGCTCGCTGAAGCTTTCTTT. Translation gives CASSQEPGLAEAFF.

The chain joins TRBV6-5 to TRBJ1-2; 8 nucleotides match TRBD1. The ends lost 0 bases at V and 7 bases at J; junction bases unmatched: 4. Germline V gives CDR1 MNHEY, CDR2 SVGAGI. This CDR3 has 14 amino acids. In DNA, the CDR3 is TGTGCCAGCAGTTACTCGACTGACAGGGGTGGCTACACCTTC. It codes for CASSYSTDRGGYTF.

The chain joins TRBV19 to TRBJ1-2; the D gene is possibly TRBD1 (5 bases). CDR3 length: 15 amino acids. Germline lookup yields CDR1 LNHDA and CDR2 SQIVND (reference sequence). V was clipped by 9 bases and J by 4 bases, with 21 bases between them. The CDR3 loop reads CASLARGDLSYGYTF. Here the CDR3 DNA reads TGTGCCAGCCTGGCACGGGGGGATCTTAGCTATGGCTACACCTTC. Full variable domain (outside the CDR3, taken from reference TRBV19 and TRBJ1-2): DGGITQSPKYLFRKEGQNVTLSCEQNLNHDAMYWYRQDPGQGLRLIYYSQIVNDFQKGDIAEGYSVSREKKESFPLTVTSAQKNPTAFYLCASLARGDLSYGYTFGSGTRLTVV.

The chain is built from TRBV9 and TRBJ2-3; 8 bases line up with TRBD2. Germline V CDR1 and CDR2: SGDLS, YYNGEE. The CDR3 contains 17 residues. With V trimmed by 1 base and J by 0 bases, 7 bases remained unmatched. The chain's CDR3 is CASSVWASGFSTDTQYF. DNA for the CDR3: TGTGCCAGCAGCGTATGGGCTAGCGGGTTCAGCACAGATACGCAGTATTTT.

As concerns this clone: Other nucleotide sequences from this sample produce the same CDR3. V is TRBV12-3 or TRBV12-4 and J is TRBJ1-1; no definite D call. The CDR3 spans 13 residues. V lost 2 bases and J 1 base, leaving 5 bases between the germline ends. CDR3 protein: CASSLYSNTEAFF. CDR3 DNA sequence: TGTGCCAGCAGTTTATACTCGAACACTGAAGCTTTCTTT.

The chain uses TRBV24-1 and TRBJ2-7; tentative D call: TRBD1 (6 bases). CDR1 is KGHDR and CDR2 is SFDVKD in the germline V gene. The CDR3 sequence is 18 residues long. With 3 bases removed from V and 2 bases from J, the gap between germline ends came to 22 bases. The CDR3 nucleotides are TGTGCCACCAGTGATAGGGGGAAGGACAGCCTCAATACCTACGAGCAGTACTTC. It specifies CATSDRGKDSLNTYEQYF.

This chain joins TRBV5-4 and TRBJ2-6; D gene ambiguous. V was shortened by 4 bases and J by 5 bases, with 10 bases between the two germline ends. The CDR3 spans 14 residues. Looked up from germline, CDR1 is SGHNT and CDR2 is YYREEE (reference sequence). The CDR3: CASSEDLRANVLTF. DNA of the CDR3: TGTGCCAGCAGCGAGGATCTTAGGGCCAACGTCCTGACTTTC.

This rearrangement joins TRBV6-5 to TRBJ2-1, with D possibly being TRBD2 (5 bases). Trimming shortened V by 2 bases and J by 5 bases, and 13 bases separated the two germline ends. Germline V lookup: CDR1 MNHEY, CDR2 SVGAGI. The CDR3 has 15 residues. The CDR3 protein is CASSYRGLHNNEQFF. In DNA form, the CDR3 reads TGTGCCAGCAGTTACAGAGGGCTCCACAACAATGAGCAGTTCTTC.

In its sample, this clone was seen once. V is TRBV7-8 and J is TRBJ1-1; 8 bases line up with TRBD1. The CDR3 has 15 residues. J lost 3 bases, V lost 2 bases, and 5 bases had no gene match. Germline-derived CDR1 and CDR2 are SGHVS and FQNEAQ. The CDR3, as DNA: TGTGCCAGCAGCTTATTCACAGGGGGTCACACTGAAGCTTTCTTT. This translates into CASSLFTGGHTEAFF.

The V call is TRBV4-1, the J call TRBJ2-7; TRBD1 agrees at 8 bases. The V gene end was trimmed by 4 bases and the J gene end by 3 bases; junction bases not matched to a gene: 8. CDR1 and CDR2 from the germline V gene are MGHRA and YSYEKL. The CDR3 spans 15 residues. CDR3: CASSPLAGGYYEQYV. In DNA, the CDR3 is TGCGCCAGCAGCCCCCTGGCAGGGGGCTACTACGAGCAGTACGTC.

The table lists this clone with a few counts. This chain uses TRBV7-2 with TRBJ1-2; 8 nucleotides align to TRBD1. After removal of 5 bases from V and 0 bases from J, the junction contained 8 bases not matched to a gene. Germline CDR1 is SGHTA and CDR2 is FQGNSA. This CDR3 has 16 residues. CDR3 nucleotide sequence: TGTGCCAGCAGCGAAACAGGGGGTCCAGCTAACTATGGCTACACCTTC. Translated: CASSETGGPANYGYTF.

DNA for the CDR3: TGTGCCAGCAGCGTTTATCAGGGGCCACCTAACAATGAGCAGTTCTTC. Protein: CASSVYQGPPNNEQFF. The rearrangement uses TRBV9 and TRBJ2-1, with a tentative D call TRBD1 (6 bases). V was trimmed by 2 bases and J by 5 bases, leaving 17 bases between them. Per germline, CDR1 SGDLS and CDR2 YYNGEE. The length of the CDR3 is 16 residues. Supplemented by reference TRBV9 and TRBJ2-1, the full variable domain reads DSGVTQTPKHLITATGQRVTLRCSPRSGDLSVYWYQQSLDQGLQFLIQYYNGEERAKGNILERFSAQQFPDLHSELNLSSLELGDSALYFCASSVYQGPPNNEQFFGPGTRLTVL.

The chain carries TRBV7-2 and TRBJ2-1; D not resolved. There are 13 residues in the CDR3. V was cut by 1 base and J by 5 bases, with 6 bases left in between. Germline assignment: CDR1 SGHTA and CDR2 FQGNSA. The CDR3 coding sequence is TGTGCCAGCAGCTTAGGAATAGACAATGAGCAGTTCTTC. It is translated as CASSLGIDNEQFF.

Only one count was recorded for this clone. The rearrangement joins TRBV18 to TRBJ2-1, with D possibly TRBD2 on 7 matching bases. CDR1 and CDR2 from the germline V gene are KGHSH and LQKENI. This CDR3 comprises 16 residues. Trimming took off 2 bases at V and 6 bases at J, with 17 bases between the two ends. In nucleotides, the CDR3 is TGTGCCAGCTCACCAACCGAAGGGGGGGCCCCCAATGAGCAGTTCTTC. It encodes CASSPTEGGAPNEQFF.

The V gene is TRBV4-3, the J gene TRBJ2-1; 7 nucleotides match TRBD2. Per the germline V gene, CDR1 is LGHNA and CDR2 is YSLEER. V was clipped by 1 base and J by 4 bases; unmatched bases: 7. The CDR3 runs 16 residues. CDR3 sequence (DNA): TGCGCCAGCAGCCAAGCGGAAGCGGGGAGTTACAATGAGCAGTTCTTC. Translated: CASSQAEAGSYNEQFF.

The CDR3 sequence is CATSRDFGGLAGNTGELFF. The CDR3 DNA is TGTGCCACCAGCAGAGATTTTGGGGGGCTAGCGGGGAACACCGGGGAGCTGTTTTTT. The genes are TRBV15 and TRBJ2-2, with 8 bases that match TRBD2. Looked up from germline, CDR1 is LNHNV and CDR2 is YYDKDF (reference sequence). The V gene end was trimmed by 0 bases and the J gene end by 1 base; junction bases not matched to a gene: 10. The CDR3 is made up of 19 amino acids.

This clone is a singleton in its sample. This rearrangement joins TRBV5-4 to TRBJ2-1; TRBD1 matches at 7 bases. The ends lost 2 bases at V and 0 bases at J; junction bases unmatched: 5. This CDR3 has 16 amino acids. Per germline, CDR1 SGHNT and CDR2 YYREEE (reference sequence). The CDR3 reads CASSFPGTVSYNEQFF. Written as DNA, the CDR3 is TGTGCCAGCAGCTTCCCCGGGACAGTCTCCTACAATGAGCAGTTCTTC.

V usage is TRBV24-1 and J usage is TRBJ1-1, with D uncertain. Germline CDR1 and CDR2: KGHDR and SFDVKD. This CDR3 is built from 14 residues. The ends were cut back, 2 bases at V and 5 bases at J, with 11 bases in the middle. The CDR3, as DNA: TGTGCCACCAGTGATTCCCCGGGATCGACTGAAGCTTTCTTT. It specifies CATSDSPGSTEAFF.

V usage is TRBV7-2 and J usage is TRBJ1-2, with a tentative D call TRBD1 (6 bases). The V end lost 5 bases, the J end lost 5 bases, and 9 bases lay between the germline ends. Germline loops: CDR1 SGHTA, CDR2 FQGNSA. This CDR3 is 12 amino acids long. The CDR3 nucleotides read TGTGCCAGCAGCCCGGACAGTTATGGCTACACCTTC. This translates into CASSPDSYGYTF.